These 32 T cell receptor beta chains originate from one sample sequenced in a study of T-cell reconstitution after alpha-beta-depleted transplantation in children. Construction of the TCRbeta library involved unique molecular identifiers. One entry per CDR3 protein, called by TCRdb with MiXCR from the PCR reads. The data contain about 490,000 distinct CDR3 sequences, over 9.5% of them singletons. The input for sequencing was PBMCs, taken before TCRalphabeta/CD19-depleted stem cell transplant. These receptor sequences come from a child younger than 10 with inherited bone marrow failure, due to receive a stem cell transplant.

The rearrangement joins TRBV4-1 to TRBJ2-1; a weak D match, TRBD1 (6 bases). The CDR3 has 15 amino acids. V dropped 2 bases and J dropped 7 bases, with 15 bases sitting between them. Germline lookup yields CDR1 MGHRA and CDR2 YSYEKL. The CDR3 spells CASSQITGWLNEQFF. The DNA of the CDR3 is TGCGCCAGCAGCCAAATCACAGGGTGGTTGAATGAGCAGTTCTTC.

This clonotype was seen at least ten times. The CDR3 coding sequence is TGCAGTGCTAGAGATGGCCCATACAGGGTTTTGGGAGAGACCCAGTACTTC. Protein sequence: CSARDGPYRVLGETQYF. The chain combines TRBV20-1 with TRBJ2-5, with D possibly matching TRBD1 (6 bases). Trimming stripped 0 bases from V and 4 bases from J, with 21 bases between. Germline assignment: CDR1 DFQATT and CDR2 SNEGSKA (reference sequence). This CDR3 has 17 amino acids.

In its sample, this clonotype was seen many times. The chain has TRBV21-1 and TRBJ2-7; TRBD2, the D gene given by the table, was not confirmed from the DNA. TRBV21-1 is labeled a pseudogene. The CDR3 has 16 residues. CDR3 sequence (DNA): TGTGCCAGCAGCAAAGACCCCGGGACTATAGTCTACGAGCAGTACTTC. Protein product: CASSKDPGTIVYEQYF.

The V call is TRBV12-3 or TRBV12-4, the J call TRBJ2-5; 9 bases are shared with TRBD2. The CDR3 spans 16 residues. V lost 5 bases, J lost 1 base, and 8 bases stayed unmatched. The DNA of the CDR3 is TGTGCCAGCAGTCGAGGGACTAGCACACGCCAAGAGACCCAGTACTTC. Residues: CASSRGTSTRQETQYF.

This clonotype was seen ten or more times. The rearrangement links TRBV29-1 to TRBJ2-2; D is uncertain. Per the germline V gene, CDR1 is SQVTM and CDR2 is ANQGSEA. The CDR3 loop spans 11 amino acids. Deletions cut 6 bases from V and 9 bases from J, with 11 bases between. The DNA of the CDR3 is TGCAGCGTACTTCTGGTGCGGGAGCTGTTTTTT. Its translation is CSVLLVRELFF.

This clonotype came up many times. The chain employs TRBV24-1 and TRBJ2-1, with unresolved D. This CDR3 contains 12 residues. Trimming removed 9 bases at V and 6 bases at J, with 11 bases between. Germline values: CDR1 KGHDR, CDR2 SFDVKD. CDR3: CATGLQSNEQFF. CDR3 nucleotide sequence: TGTGCCACCGGCCTCCAAAGCAATGAGCAGTTCTTC.

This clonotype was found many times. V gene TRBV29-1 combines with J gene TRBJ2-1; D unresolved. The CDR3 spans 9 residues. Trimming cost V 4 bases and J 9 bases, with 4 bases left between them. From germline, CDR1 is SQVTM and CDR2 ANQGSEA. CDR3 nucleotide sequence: TGCAGCGTTGCGCCTGAGCAGTTCTTC. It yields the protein CSVAPEQFF.

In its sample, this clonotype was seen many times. The CDR3: CSARDARGDTEAFF. The CDR3 nucleotides are TGCAGTGCTAGAGATGCCAGGGGGGATACTGAAGCTTTCTTT. This chain joins TRBV20-1 and TRBJ1-1, with 7 bases identical to TRBD1. Germline V gives CDR1 DFQATT, CDR2 SNEGSKA (reference sequence). V trimming: 0 bases; J trimming: 5 bases; junction bases outside the gene matches: 6. The CDR3 is 14 residues long.

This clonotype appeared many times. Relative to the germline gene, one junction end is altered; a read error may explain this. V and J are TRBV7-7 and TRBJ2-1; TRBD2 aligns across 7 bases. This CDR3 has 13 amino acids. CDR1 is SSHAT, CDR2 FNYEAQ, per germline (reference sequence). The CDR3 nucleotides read TGTGCTAGCAGCTCCGTGGCGGGGGATGAGCAGTTCTTC. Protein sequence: CASSSVAGDEQFF.

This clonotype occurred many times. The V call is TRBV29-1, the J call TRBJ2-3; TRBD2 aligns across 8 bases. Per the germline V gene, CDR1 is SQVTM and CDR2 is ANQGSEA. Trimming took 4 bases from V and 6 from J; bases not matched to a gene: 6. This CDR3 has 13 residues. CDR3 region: CSVVTSGRDTQYF. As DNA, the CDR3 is TGCAGCGTTGTCACTAGCGGTCGGGATACGCAGTATTTT.

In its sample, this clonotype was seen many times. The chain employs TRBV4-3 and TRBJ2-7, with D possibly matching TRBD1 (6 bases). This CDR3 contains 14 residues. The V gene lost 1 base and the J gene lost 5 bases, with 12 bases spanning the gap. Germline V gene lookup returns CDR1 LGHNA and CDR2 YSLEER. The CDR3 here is CASSQGQGINEQYF. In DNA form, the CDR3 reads TGCGCCAGCAGCCAAGGCCAGGGGATTAACGAGCAGTACTTC.

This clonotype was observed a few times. CDR3 amino acids: CATGVQGNEQYF. CDR3 nucleotide sequence: TGTGCCACCGGAGTACAGGGTAACGAGCAGTACTTC. This chain uses TRBV15 with TRBJ2-7; a weak D match, TRBD1 (6 bases). The CDR3 covers 12 residues. Trimming pared 8 bases from V and 5 bases from J, leaving 13 bases between. CDR1 and CDR2 from the germline V gene are LNHNV and YYDKDF (reference sequence).

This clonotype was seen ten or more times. DNA of the CDR3: TGTGCCAGCAGTTTACCGGGACTAGATCTCAATGAGCAGTTCTTC. It is translated as CASSLPGLDLNEQFF. The V and J genes are TRBV27 and TRBJ2-1; 8 nucleotides match TRBD2. The V gene end was trimmed by 2 bases and the J gene end by 6 bases; junction bases not matched to a gene: 6. The CDR3 runs 15 residues. Germline loops: CDR1 MNHEY, CDR2 SMNVEV (reference sequence).

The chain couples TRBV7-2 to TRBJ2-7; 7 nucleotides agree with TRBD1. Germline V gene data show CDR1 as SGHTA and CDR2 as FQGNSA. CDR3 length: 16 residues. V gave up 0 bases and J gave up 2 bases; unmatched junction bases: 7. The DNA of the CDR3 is TGTGCCAGCAGCTTAGCCTCCGGGACAGCCGCCTACGAGCAGTACTTC. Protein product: CASSLASGTAAYEQYF.

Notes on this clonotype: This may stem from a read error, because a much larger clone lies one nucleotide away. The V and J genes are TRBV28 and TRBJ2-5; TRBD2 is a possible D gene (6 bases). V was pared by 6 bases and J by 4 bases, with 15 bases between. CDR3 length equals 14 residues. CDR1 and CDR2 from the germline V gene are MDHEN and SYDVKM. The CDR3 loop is CASSKIAAGETQYF. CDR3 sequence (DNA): TGTGCCAGCAGCAAAATAGCGGCAGGAGAGACCCAGTACTTC.

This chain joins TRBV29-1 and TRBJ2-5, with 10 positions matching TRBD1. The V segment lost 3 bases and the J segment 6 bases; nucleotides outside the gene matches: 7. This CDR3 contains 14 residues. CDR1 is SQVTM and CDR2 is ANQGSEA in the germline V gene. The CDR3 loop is CSVETGGSRKTQYF. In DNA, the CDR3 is TGCAGCGTTGAGACAGGGGGCTCGAGGAAGACCCAGTACTTC.

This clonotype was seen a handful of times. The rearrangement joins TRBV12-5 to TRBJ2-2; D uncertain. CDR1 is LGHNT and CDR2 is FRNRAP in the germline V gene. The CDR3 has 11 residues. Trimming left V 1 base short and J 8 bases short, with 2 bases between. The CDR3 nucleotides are TGTGCTAGTGGTTTGGAAGGGGAGCTGTTTTTT. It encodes CASGLEGELFF. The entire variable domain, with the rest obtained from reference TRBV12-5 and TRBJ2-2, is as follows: DARVTQTPRHKVTEMGQEVTMRCQPILGHNTVFWYRQTMMQGLELLAYFRNRAPLDDSGMPKDRFSAEMPDATLATLKIQPSEPRDSAVYFCASGLEGELFFGEGSRLTVL.

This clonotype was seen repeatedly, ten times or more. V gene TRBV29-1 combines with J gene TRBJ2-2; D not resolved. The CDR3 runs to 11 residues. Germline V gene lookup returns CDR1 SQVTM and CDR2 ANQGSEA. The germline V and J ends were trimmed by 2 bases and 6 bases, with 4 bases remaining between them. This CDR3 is CSVERSGELFF. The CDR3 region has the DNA TGCAGCGTTGAACGGTCCGGGGAGCTGTTTTTT.

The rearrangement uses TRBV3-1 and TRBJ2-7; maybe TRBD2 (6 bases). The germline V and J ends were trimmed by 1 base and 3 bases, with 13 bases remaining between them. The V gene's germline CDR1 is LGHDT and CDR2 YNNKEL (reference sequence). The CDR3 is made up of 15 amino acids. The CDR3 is CASSQGWRVGYEQYF. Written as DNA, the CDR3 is TGTGCCAGCAGCCAAGGTTGGAGGGTAGGCTACGAGCAGTACTTC.

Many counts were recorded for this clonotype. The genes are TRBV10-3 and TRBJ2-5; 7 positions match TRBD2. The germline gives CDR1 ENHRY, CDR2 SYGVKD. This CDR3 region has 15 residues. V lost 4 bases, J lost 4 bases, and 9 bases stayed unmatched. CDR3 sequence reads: CAISVWRERGETQYF. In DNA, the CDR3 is TGTGCCATCAGTGTCTGGCGGGAGAGGGGAGAGACCCAGTACTTC.

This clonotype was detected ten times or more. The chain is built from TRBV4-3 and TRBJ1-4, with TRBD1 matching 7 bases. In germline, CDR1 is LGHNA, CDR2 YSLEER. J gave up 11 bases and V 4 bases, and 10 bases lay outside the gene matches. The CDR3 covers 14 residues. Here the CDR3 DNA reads TGCGCCAGCAGCCCGGGACAGCTGTCTGGCAAACTGTTTTTT. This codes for CASSPGQLSGKLFF.

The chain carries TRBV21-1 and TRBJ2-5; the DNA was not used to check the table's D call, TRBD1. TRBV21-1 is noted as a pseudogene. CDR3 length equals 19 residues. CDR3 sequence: CASSKGGQGRPIGQETQYF. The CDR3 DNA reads TGTGCCAGCAGCAAAGGGGGACAGGGGAGGCCGATTGGACAAGAGACCCAGTACTTC.

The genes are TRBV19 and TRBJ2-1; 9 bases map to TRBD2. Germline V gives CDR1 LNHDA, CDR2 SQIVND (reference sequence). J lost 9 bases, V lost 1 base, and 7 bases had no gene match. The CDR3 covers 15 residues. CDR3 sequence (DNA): TGTGCCAGTAGTATAGGGGGCGGGAGGGCCCCTGAGCAGTTCTTC. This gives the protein CASSIGGGRAPEQFF.

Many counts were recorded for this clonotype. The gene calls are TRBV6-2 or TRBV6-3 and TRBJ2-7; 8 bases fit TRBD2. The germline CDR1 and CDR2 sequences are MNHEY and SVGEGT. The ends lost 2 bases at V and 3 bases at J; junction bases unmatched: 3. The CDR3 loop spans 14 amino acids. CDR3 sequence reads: CASSYPGRDYEQYF. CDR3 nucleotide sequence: TGTGCCAGCAGTTACCCCGGGAGGGACTACGAGCAGTACTTC.

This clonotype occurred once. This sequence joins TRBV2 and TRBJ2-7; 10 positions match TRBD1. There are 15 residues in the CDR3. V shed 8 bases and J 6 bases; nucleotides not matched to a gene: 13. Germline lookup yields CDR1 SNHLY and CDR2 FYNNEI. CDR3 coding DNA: TGTGCCAGCTCCAACCGAAGGGACAGGGGAGGCGAGCAGTACTTC. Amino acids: CASSNRRDRGGEQYF.

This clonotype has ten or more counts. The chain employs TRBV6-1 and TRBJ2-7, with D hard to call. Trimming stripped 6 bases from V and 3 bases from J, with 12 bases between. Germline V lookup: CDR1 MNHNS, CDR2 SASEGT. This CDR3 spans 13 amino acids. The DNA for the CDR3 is TGTGCCAGCAGCCCTAAAGGGATCTACGAGCAGTACTTC. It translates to CASSPKGIYEQYF.

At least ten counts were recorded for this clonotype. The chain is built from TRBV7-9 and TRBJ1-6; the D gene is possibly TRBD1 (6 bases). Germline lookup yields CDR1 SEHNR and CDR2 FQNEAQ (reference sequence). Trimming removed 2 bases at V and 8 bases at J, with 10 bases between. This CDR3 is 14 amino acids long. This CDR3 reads CASSLTGAHSPLHF. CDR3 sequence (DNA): TGTGCCAGCAGCTTAACGGGGGCGCATTCACCCCTCCACTTT.

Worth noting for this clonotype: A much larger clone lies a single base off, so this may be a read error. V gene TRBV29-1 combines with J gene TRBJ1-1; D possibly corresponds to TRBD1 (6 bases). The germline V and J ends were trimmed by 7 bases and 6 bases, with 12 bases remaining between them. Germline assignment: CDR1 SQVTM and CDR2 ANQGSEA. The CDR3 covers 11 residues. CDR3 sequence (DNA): TGCAGCGCGGGGGGCTACGCTGAAGCTTTCTTT. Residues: CSAGGYAEAFF.

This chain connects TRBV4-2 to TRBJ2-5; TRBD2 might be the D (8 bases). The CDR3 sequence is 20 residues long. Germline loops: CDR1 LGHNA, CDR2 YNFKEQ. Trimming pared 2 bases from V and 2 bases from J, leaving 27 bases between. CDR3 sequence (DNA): TGTGCCAGCAGCCAAAGGGGGCTGAGTCCCCGGGAGGGGAGACAAGAGACCCAGTACTTC. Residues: CASSQRGLSPREGRQETQYF.

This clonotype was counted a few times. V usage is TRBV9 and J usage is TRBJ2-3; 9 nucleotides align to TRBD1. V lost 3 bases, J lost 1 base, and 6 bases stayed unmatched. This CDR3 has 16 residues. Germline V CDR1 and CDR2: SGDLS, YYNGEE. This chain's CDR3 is CASSERDRAGTDTQYF. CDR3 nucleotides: TGTGCCAGCAGCGAGAGGGACAGGGCTGGCACAGATACGCAGTATTTT.

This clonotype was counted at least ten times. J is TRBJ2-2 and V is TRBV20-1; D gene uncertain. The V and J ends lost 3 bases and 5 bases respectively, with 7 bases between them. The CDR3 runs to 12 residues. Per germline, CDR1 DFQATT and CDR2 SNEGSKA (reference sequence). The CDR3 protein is CSASVSTGELFF. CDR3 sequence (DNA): TGCAGTGCTAGTGTCAGTACCGGGGAGCTGTTTTTT.

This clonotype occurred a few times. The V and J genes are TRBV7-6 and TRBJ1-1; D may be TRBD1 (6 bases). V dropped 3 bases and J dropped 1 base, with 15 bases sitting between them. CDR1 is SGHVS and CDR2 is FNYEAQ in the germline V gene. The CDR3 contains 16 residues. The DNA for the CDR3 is TGTGCCAGCAGCTTGGGGGCGCACGGGTCGAACACTGAAGCTTTCTTT. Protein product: CASSLGAHGSNTEAFF.